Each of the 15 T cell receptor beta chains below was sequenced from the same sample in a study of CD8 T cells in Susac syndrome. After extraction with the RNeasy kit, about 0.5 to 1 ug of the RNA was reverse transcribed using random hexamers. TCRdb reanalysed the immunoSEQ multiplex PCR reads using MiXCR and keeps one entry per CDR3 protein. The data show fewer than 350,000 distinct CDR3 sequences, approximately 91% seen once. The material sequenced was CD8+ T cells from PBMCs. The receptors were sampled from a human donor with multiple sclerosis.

Here the CDR3 DNA reads TGTGCCAGCAGCTTAGCGAGATCCGGGACTAGCGGGACCAATGAGCAGTTCTTC. The encoded protein is CASSLARSGTSGTNEQFF. V usage is TRBV7-9 and J usage is TRBJ2-1, with 13 bases aligning to TRBD2. The CDR3 has 18 residues. Germline CDR1 and CDR2: SEHNR and FQNEAQ (reference sequence). V shed 0 bases, J shed 6 bases, and the junction held 8 bases outside the gene matches.

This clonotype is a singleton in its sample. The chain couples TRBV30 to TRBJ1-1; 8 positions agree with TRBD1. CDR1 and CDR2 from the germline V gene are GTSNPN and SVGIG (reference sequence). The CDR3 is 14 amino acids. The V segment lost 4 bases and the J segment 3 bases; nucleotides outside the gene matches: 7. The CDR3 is CAWTVGRGHTEAFF. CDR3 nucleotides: TGTGCCTGGACCGTGGGCAGGGGGCACACTGAAGCTTTCTTT.

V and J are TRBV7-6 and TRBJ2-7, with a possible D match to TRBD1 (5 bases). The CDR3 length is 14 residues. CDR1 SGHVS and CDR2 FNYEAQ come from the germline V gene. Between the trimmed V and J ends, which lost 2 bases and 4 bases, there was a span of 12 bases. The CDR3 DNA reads TGTGCCAGCAGCTTATTGGACAACCGTTACGAGCAGTACTTC. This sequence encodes CASSLLDNRYEQYF.

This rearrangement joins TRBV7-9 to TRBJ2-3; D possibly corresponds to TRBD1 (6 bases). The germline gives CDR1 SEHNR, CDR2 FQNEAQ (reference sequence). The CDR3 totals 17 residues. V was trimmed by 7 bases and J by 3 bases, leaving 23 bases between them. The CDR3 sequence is CASNPRRLGQWTDTQYF. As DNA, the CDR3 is TGTGCCAGCAATCCAAGAAGACTCGGACAGTGGACAGATACGCAGTATTTT.

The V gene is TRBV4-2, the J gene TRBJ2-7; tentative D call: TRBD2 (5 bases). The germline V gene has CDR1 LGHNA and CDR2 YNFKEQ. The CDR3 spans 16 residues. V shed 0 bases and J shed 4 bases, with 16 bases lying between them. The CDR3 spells CASSQDRQEVGYEQYF. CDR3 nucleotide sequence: TGTGCCAGCAGCCAAGATCGGCAGGAGGTCGGGTACGAGCAGTACTTC.

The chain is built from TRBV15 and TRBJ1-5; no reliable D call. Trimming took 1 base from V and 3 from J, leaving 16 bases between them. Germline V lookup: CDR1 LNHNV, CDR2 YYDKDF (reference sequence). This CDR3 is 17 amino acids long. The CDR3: CATSRVPHLPANQPQHF. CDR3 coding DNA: TGTGCCACCAGCAGAGTACCCCATCTGCCAGCCAATCAGCCCCAGCATTTT.

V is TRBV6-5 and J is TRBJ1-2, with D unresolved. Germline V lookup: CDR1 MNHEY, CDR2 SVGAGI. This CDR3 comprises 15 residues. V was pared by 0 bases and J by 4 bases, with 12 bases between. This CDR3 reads CASSYSQTPVYGYTF. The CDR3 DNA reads TGTGCCAGCAGTTACTCACAGACTCCAGTCTATGGCTACACCTTC.

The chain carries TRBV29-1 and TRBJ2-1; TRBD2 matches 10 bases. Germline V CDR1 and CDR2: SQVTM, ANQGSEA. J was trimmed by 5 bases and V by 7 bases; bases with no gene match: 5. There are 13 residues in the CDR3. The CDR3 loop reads CSAGTSDHNEQFF. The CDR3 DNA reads TGCAGCGCCGGGACTAGCGATCACAATGAGCAGTTCTTC.

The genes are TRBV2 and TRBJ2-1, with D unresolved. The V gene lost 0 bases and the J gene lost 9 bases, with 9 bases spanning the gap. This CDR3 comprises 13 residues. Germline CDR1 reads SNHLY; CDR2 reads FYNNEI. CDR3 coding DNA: TGTGCCAGCAGTGAAGCCGGCTCGGTTGAGCAGTTCTTC. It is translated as CASSEAGSVEQFF.

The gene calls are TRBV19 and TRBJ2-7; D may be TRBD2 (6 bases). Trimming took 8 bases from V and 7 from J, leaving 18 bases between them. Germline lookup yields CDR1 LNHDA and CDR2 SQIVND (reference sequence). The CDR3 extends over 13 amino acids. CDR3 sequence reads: CASSGTPPGEQYF. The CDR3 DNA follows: TGTGCCAGTTCCGGGACTCCTCCGGGGGAGCAGTACTTC. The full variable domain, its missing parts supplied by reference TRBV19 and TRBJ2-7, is DGGITQSPKYLFRKEGQNVTLSCEQNLNHDAMYWYRQDPGQGLRLIYYSQIVNDFQKGDIAEGYSVSREKKESFPLTVTSAQKNPTAFYLCASSGTPPGEQYFGPGTRLTVT.

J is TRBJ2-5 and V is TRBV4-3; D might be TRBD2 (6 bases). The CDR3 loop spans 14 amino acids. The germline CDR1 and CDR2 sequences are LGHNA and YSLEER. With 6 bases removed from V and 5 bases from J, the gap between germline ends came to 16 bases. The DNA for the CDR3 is TGCGCCAGCAGTAAAGGGGACTTGGGGGAGACCCAGTACTTC. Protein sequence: CASSKGDLGETQYF.

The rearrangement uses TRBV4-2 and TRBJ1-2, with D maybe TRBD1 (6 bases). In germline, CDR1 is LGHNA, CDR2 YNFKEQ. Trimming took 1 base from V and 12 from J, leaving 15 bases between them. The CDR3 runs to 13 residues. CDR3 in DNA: TGTGCCAGCAGCCAAGGGATTCTGGAGGGGGACACCTTC. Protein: CASSQGILEGDTF.

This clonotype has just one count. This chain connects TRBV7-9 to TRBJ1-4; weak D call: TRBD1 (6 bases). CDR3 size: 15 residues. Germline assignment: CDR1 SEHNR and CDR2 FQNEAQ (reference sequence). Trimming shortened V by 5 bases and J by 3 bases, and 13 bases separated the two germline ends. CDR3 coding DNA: TGTGCCAGCAGCCTCGGACAGAGTTCTAATGAAAAACTGTTTTTT. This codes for CASSLGQSSNEKLFF.

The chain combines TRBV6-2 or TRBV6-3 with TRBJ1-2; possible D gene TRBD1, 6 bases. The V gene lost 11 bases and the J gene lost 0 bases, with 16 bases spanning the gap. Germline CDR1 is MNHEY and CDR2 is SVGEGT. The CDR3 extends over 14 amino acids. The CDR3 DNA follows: TGTGCCGTCAGGAGGACAGCCCCTAACTATGGCTACACCTTC. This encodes CAVRRTAPNYGYTF.

DNA of the CDR3: TGTGCCACCAGCAGAGGAGTGGCTAATGAAAAACTGTTTTTT. Amino acids: CATSRGVANEKLFF. The chain is built from TRBV15 and TRBJ1-4; no reliable D call. The V gene's germline CDR1 is LNHNV and CDR2 YYDKDF (reference sequence). The CDR3 sequence is 14 residues long. Trimming cost V 1 base and J 3 bases, with 6 bases left between them.